Presented here are 3 T cell receptor beta chains from one specimen sequenced in a study of cytomegalovirus exposure and HLA in healthy donors. The study ran its PCR with 60 Vbeta and 13 Jbeta primers. Repertoires were generated with immunoSEQ multiplex PCR, while TCRdb's copy carries only in-frame clones and drops some. The sample holds more than 250,000 clones, roughly 90% seen once. The source material was PBMCs. These receptors originate from a woman aged 18-29 years in good health and CMV-seronegative.

The CDR3 DNA is TGCAGCGTGGGAGGTTCGGACGGAGCCCCCTACGAGCAGTACTTC. Amino acid sequence: CSVGGSDGAPYEQYF. This chain joins TRBV29-1 and TRBJ2-7; tentatively, D is TRBD2 (6 bases). The germline gives CDR1 SQVTM, CDR2 ANQGSEA. Trimming removed 6 bases from V and 2 bases from J, with 20 bases in between. This CDR3 is 15 amino acids long.

This chain uses TRBV9 with TRBJ2-3, with 8 bases that match TRBD2. V shed 4 bases and J 1 base; nucleotides not matched to a gene: 5. Germline V gene data show CDR1 as SGDLS and CDR2 as YYNGEE. CDR3 size: 15 residues. In nucleotides, the CDR3 is TGTGCCAGCAGCCCACGGGGACTAGGCACAGATACGCAGTATTTT. It is translated as CASSPRGLGTDTQYF.

CDR3: CASDAGGPNEKLFF. The DNA for the CDR3 is TGTGCCAGCGACGCCGGGGGGCCTAATGAAAAACTGTTTTTT. The chain has TRBV7-9 and TRBJ1-4, with D possibly being TRBD1 (6 bases). Germline CDR1 reads SEHNR; CDR2 reads FQNEAQ (reference sequence). This CDR3 spans 14 amino acids. V was pared by 8 bases and J by 3 bases, with 13 bases between. The full variable domain, its missing parts supplied by reference TRBV7-9 and TRBJ1-4, is DTGVSQNPRHKITKRGQNVTFRCDPISEHNRLYWYRQTLGQGPEFLTYFQNEAQLEKSRLLSDRFSAERPKGSFSTLEIQRTEQGDSAMYLCASDAGGPNEKLFFGSGTQLSVL.